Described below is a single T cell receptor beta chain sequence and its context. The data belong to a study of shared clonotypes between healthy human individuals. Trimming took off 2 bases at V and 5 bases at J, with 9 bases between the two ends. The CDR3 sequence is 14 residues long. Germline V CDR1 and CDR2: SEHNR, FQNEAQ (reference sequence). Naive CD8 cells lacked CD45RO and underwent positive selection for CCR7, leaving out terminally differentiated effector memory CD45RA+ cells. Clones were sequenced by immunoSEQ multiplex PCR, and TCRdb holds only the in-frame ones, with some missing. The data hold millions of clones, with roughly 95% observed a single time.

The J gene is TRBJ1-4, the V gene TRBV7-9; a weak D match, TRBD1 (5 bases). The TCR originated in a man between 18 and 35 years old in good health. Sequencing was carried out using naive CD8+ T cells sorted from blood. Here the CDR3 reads CASSLNQGNEKLFF. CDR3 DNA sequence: TGTGCCAGCAGCTTAAATCAGGGAAATGAAAAACTGTTTTTT.